Included here is one T cell receptor beta chain sequence, with context. This clone was seen more than once but under ten times. No antigen is known for it. There are no base qualities to consult, and no much larger clone falls within one base. This specimen's time point label, interpreted: about 28 days (+/-7) after the second vaccine dose. AZD1222 recipients given second doses at about 4 weeks or at about 12 weeks were pooled, since spike-specific TCR depth and breadth were not found to differ between the two schedules. Vaccinee samples came from UK trials COV001 and COV002, including a single-blind randomized controlled phase 2/3 trial of AZD1222 (ChAdOx1 nCoV-19) in healthy adults. For TCRbeta chain sequencing, PBMC samples were collected from trial participants at day 0 and at day 28 after the second dose. V is clipped by 6 bases and J by 2 bases, and the sequence between their germline boundaries is 4 bases long. The germline V gene encodes CDR1 MDHEN and CDR2 SYDVKM. There are 11 amino acids in the CDR3, from cysteine to phenylalanine inclusive. Here the CDR3 DNA is all that survives: 33 bases in frame from base 1.

The record originates from a study of T cell responses to AZD1222 COVID-19 vaccine (dated by TCRdb to 2020 to 2023). As for the study more broadly: A total of 230 to 250 trial participants underwent TCR sequencing, of whom approximately 200 had received two doses of AZD1222 and some 25 had received two doses of the MenACWY control vaccine. Trial participants were enrolled by age into subgroups of 18-55, 56-69 and 70-plus years, and roughly 150, 30 and 60 TCR-sequenced participants, respectively, were included in these subgroups.

The CDR3 regions of human TCRbeta chains were subjected to immunosequencing. The original pipeline was this. Repertoire TCRs were matched against a reference library of SARS-CoV-2-specific TCRs generated with the MIRA antigen-specificity platform. Breadth was defined as the fraction of unique TCRs that were SARS-CoV-2-associated. Depth was defined as the fraction of total T cells that were SARS-CoV-2-associated. Each spike-specific TCR was assigned to its reactive spike region and to a CD4 or CD8 class using the MIRA data. Log10-transformed breadth and depth values were compared by one-way ANOVA with Sidak's multiple comparisons tests. Not all clones reach the TCRdb copy of this immuneACCESS table, which keeps in-frame sequences only. Checked studies attribute under half of the gap to unresolved V genes and leave the rest unexplained. The V and J calls and the clone size are those of that table, but D and trimming were determined from the DNA. In this sample the table shows 150,000 to 200,000 clones, approximately 86% of which occur a single time. The ten largest account for 11% of the sample.

Results the study describes overall, beyond this receptor: Reportedly, almost half of the unique spike-specific TCRs recognized epitopes lying outside the regions that are mutated in the B.1.351 and B.1.1.7 variants. Because no day 14 peak-response samples were available, the repertoires could be characterized only after the peak T cell response. Vaccine-associated CD4 TCRs spanned the whole spike protein, with dominant responses in regions 160-218 and 743-854. Conclusions about previously exposed vaccinees were limited because only six AZD1222 recipients were SARS-CoV-2 seropositive at baseline. The 56-69-year group was small, and its depth increase did not reach significance, likely because of low power. After two AZD1222 doses, spike-specific TCR breadth and depth were significantly higher than at day 0 and than in MenACWY recipients. Most participants were white British and females outnumbered males, and the authors suggested that clonal diversity may have been underestimated.

The V and J segments used are TRBV28 and TRBJ1-2; no D gene is confidently identified. This receptor was identified in an adult who received the AZD1222 COVID-19 vaccine. The sequenced sample was peripheral blood, obtained 28 days after the second AZD1222 dose. The CDR3 has the sequence CASRENYGYTF. The sequence in DNA is TGTGCCAGCAGAGAGAACTATGGCTACACCTTC.